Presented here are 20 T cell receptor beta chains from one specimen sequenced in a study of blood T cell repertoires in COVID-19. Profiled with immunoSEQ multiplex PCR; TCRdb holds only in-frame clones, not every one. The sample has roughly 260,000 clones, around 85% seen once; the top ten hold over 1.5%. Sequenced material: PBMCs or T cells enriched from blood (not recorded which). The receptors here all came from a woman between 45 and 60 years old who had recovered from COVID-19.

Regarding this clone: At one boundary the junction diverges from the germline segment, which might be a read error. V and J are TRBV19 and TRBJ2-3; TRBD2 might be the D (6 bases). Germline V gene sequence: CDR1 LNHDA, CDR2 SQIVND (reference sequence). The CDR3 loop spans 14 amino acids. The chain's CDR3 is CASSSGPSTDTQYF. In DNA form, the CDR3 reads TGTGCCAGCAGTAGCGGCCCTAGCACAGATACGCAGTATTTT.

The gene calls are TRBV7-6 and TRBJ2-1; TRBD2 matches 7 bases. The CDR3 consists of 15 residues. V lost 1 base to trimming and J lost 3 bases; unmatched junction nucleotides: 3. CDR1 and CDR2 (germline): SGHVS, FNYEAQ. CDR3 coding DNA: TGTGCCAGCAGCTTAGGAGGCGGGGGCTACAATGAGCAGTTCTTC. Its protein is CASSLGGGGYNEQFF.

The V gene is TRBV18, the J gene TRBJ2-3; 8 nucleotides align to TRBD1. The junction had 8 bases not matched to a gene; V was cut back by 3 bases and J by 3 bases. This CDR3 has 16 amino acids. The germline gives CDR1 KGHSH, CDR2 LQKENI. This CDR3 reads CASSPLGGQGTDTQYF. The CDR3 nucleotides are TGTGCCAGCTCACCGCTCGGCGGACAGGGAACAGATACGCAGTATTTT.

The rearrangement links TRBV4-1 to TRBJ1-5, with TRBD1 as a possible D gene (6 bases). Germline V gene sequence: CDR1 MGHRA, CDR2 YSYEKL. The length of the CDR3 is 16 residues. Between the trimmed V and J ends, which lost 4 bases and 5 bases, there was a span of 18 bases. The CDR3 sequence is CASSPHGGREDQPQHF. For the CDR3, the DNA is TGCGCCAGCAGCCCTCACGGGGGGCGCGAAGATCAGCCCCAGCATTTT.

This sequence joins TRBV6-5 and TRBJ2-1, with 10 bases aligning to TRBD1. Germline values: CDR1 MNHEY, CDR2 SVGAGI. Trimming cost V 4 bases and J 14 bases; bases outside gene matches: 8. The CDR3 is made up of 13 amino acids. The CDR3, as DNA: TGTGCCAGCAGTTCCGATGACAGGGGGCGAGAGTTCTTC. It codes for CASSSDDRGREFF.

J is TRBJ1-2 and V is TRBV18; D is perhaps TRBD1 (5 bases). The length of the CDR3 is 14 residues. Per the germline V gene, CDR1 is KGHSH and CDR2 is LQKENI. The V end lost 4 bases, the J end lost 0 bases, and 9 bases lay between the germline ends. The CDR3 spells CASSLRVANYGYTF. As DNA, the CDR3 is TGTGCCAGCTCACTCAGGGTGGCTAACTATGGCTACACCTTC.

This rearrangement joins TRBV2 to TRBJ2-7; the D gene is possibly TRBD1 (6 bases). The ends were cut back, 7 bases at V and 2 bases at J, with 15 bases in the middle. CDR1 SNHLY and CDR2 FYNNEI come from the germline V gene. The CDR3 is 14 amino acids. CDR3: CASKGDGKTYEQYF. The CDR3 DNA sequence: TGTGCCAGCAAGGGGGACGGCAAAACCTACGAGCAGTACTTC. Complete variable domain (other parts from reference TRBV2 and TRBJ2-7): EPEVTQTPSHQVTQMGQEVILRCVPISNHLYFYWYRQILGQKVEFLVSFYNNEISEKSEIFDDQFSVERPDGSNFTLKIRSTKLEDSAMYFCASKGDGKTYEQYFGPGTRLTVT.

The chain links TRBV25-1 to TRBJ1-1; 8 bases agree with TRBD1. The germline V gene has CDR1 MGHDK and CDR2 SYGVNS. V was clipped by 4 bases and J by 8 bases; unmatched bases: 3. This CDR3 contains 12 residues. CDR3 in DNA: TGTGCCAGCAGTGTTGGGGACAGGGAAGCTTTCTTT. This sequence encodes CASSVGDREAFF. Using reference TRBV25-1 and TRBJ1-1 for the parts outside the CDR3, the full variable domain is EADIYQTPRYLVIGTGKKITLECSQTMGHDKMYWYQQDPGMELHLIHYSYGVNSTEKGDLSSESTVSRIRTEHFPLTLESARPSHTSQYLCASSVGDREAFFGQGTRLTVV.

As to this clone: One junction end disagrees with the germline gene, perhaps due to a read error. The DNA for the CDR3 is TGTGCTAGTGGAGTGTGGGGGGGCTCGGATTTT. Protein product: CASGVWGGSDF. The rearrangement uses TRBV12-5 and TRBJ1-1; D perhaps matches TRBD1 (6 bases). Germline lookup yields CDR1 LGHNT and CDR2 FRNRAP. CDR3 length: 11 residues.

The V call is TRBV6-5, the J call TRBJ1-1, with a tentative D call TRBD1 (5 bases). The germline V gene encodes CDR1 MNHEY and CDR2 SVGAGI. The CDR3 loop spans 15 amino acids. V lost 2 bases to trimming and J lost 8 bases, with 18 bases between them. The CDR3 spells CASSYGRGGRGEAFF. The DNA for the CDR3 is TGTGCCAGCAGTTACGGTCGAGGCGGTAGGGGCGAAGCTTTCTTT.

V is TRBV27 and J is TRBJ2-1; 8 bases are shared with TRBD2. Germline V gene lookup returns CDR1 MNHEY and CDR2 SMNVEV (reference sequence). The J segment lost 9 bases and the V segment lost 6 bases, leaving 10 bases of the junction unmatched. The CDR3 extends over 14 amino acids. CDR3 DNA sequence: TGTGCCAGCAGCTCCCTCGGGAGGGAGGGTGAGCAGTTCTTC. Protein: CASSSLGREGEQFF.

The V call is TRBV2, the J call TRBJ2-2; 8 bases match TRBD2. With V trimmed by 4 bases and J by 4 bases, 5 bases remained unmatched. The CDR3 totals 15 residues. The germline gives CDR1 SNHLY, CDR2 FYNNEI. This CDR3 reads CASSAGGRATGELFF. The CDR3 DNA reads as TGTGCCAGCAGTGCGGGGGGGAGGGCCACCGGGGAGCTGTTTTTT. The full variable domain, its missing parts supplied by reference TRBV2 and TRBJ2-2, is EPEVTQTPSHQVTQMGQEVILRCVPISNHLYFYWYRQILGQKVEFLVSFYNNEISEKSEIFDDQFSVERPDGSNFTLKIRSTKLEDSAMYFCASSAGGRATGELFFGEGSRLTVL.

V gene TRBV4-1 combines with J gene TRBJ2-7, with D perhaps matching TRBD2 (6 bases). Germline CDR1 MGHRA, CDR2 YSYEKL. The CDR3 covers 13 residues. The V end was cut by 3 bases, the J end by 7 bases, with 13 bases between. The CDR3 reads CASSHNRGLEQYF. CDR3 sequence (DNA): TGCGCCAGCAGCCATAACCGGGGGTTAGAGCAGTACTTC.

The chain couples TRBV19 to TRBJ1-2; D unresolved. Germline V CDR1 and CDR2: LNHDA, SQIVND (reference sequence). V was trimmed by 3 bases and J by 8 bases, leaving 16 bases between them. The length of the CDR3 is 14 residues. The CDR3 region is CASSMRAFREGYTF. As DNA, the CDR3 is TGTGCCAGTAGTATGAGGGCCTTCCGCGAGGGCTACACCTTC.

For the CDR3, the DNA is TGCGCCAGCAGCCAACCGGACAGGGGAGGCTATGGCTACACCTTC. Protein: CASSQPDRGGYGYTF. The rearrangement joins TRBV4-1 to TRBJ1-2, with 9 bases lining up with TRBD1. Germline lookup yields CDR1 MGHRA and CDR2 YSYEKL. The CDR3 is made up of 15 amino acids. The V gene end was trimmed by 2 bases and the J gene end by 4 bases; junction bases not matched to a gene: 5.

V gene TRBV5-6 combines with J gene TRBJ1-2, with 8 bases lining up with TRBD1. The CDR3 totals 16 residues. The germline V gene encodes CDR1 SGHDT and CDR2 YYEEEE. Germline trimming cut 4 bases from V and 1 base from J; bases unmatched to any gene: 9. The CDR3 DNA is TGTGCCAGCAGCCTCTTAGGACAGGGAGATAACTATGGCTACACCTTC. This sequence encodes CASSLLGQGDNYGYTF.

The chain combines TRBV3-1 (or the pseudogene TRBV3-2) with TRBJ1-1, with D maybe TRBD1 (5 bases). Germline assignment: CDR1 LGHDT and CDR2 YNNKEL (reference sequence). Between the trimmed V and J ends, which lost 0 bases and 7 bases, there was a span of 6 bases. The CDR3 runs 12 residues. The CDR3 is CASSQEGGEAFF. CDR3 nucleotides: TGTGCCAGCAGCCAAGAGGGGGGTGAAGCTTTCTTT.

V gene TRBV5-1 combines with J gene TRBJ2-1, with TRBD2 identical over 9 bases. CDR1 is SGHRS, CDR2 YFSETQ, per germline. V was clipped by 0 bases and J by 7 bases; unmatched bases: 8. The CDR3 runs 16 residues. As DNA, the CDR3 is TGCGCCAGCAGCTTGGATTCGCGGGAGGGGCGGAATGAGCAGTTCTTC. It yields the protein CASSLDSREGRNEQFF. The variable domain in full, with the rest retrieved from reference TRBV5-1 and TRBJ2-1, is KAGVTQTPRYLIKTRGQQVTLSCSPISGHRSVSWYQQTPGQGLQFLFEYFSETQRNKGNFPGRFSGRQFSNSRSEMNVSTLELGDSALYLCASSLDSREGRNEQFFGPGTRLTVL.

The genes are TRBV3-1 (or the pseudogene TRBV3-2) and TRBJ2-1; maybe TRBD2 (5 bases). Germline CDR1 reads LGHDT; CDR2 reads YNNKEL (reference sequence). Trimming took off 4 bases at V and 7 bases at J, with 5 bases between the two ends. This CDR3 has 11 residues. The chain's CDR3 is CASSRLNEQFF. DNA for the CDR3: TGTGCCAGCAGCCGACTAAATGAGCAGTTCTTC.

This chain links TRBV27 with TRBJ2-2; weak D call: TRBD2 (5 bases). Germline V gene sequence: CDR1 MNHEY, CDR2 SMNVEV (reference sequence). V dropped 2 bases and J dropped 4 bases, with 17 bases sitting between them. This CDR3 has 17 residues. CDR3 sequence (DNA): TGTGCCAGCAGTTTAACCGCCGCCGGGATCCCCACCGGGGAGCTGTTTTTT. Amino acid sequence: CASSLTAAGIPTGELFF.